These 9 T cell receptor beta chains were all obtained from the same sample, sequenced in a study of blood T cell repertoires in COVID-19. Using immunoSEQ multiplex PCR, the repertoire was profiled, and TCRdb retains in-frame clones only, with some absent. The data hold 140,000 to 150,000 clones, with roughly 86% observed a single time. Sequencing was done on a sample of peripheral blood. Source of these receptors: a human donor in a cohort sampled during active COVID-19.

The rearrangement links TRBV5-4 to TRBJ1-1, with 12 nucleotides matching TRBD1. The CDR3 extends over 17 amino acids. Germline loops: CDR1 SGHNT, CDR2 YYREEE (reference sequence). The junction had 11 bases not matched to a gene; V was cut back by 4 bases and J by 4 bases. The CDR3 sequence: CASSTGTGGYGITEAFF. CDR3 DNA sequence: TGTGCCAGCAGCACAGGGACAGGGGGCTACGGAATCACTGAAGCTTTCTTT.

This clone was seen only once. This chain links TRBV4-1 with TRBJ1-6; a possible D gene is TRBD1 (5 bases). Germline CDR1 and CDR2: MGHRA and YSYEKL. CDR3 length: 16 amino acids. Trimming took off 3 bases at V and 4 bases at J, with 13 bases between the two ends. CDR3 amino acids: CASSQGFGGYNSPLHF. For the CDR3, the DNA is TGCGCCAGCAGCCAGGGGTTCGGGGGGTATAATTCACCCCTCCACTTT.

The V gene is TRBV19, the J gene TRBJ2-3; 10 nucleotides line up with TRBD2. The CDR3 is 16 residues long. Germline CDR1 and CDR2: LNHDA and SQIVND (reference sequence). V dropped 5 bases and J dropped 3; count of bases not matched to a gene: 8. The CDR3 DNA reads as TGTGCCAGTAGTGTACAAGGGACTAGCGAGACAGATACGCAGTATTTT. It translates to CASSVQGTSETDTQYF.

The V call is TRBV7-2, the J call TRBJ2-3; 8 nucleotides align to TRBD2. The CDR3 is made up of 16 amino acids. J lost 4 bases, V lost 2 bases, and 8 bases had no gene match. Germline V lookup: CDR1 SGHTA, CDR2 FQGNSA. The CDR3 nucleotides are TGTGCCAGCAGCTTAAGTCTAGCGGGTCCAGCAGATACGCAGTATTTT. Translation gives CASSLSLAGPADTQYF.

The rearrangement uses TRBV27 and TRBJ1-5, with a possible D match to TRBD1 (5 bases). The CDR3 has 16 residues. V was trimmed by 5 bases and J by 3 bases, leaving 17 bases between them. The germline V gene has CDR1 MNHEY and CDR2 SMNVEV (reference sequence). The CDR3 coding sequence is TGTGCCAGCAGTCACCCTAATGGCAGGGTCAATCAGCCCCAGCATTTT. Amino acid sequence: CASSHPNGRVNQPQHF.

The V and J genes are TRBV3-1 (or the pseudogene TRBV3-2) and TRBJ2-1; a possible D gene is TRBD2 (5 bases). Trimming took 4 bases from V and 1 from J, leaving 11 bases between them. This CDR3 contains 15 residues. Germline assignment: CDR1 LGHDT and CDR2 YNNKEL (reference sequence). The CDR3 DNA sequence: TGTGCCAGCAGCCCCGCGGGCCCGTCCTACAATGAGCAGTTCTTC. Protein: CASSPAGPSYNEQFF.

This chain joins TRBV7-3 and TRBJ2-7; TRBD2 aligns across 12 bases. CDR1 and CDR2 from the germline V gene are SGHTA and FQGTGA. V was pared by 5 bases and J by 2 bases, with 7 bases of the junction left unmatched. The CDR3 runs to 16 residues. CDR3: CASSKPSGRDTYEQYF. The CDR3 DNA follows: TGTGCCAGCAGCAAGCCTAGCGGGAGGGATACCTACGAGCAGTACTTC.

This chain's CDR3 is CASSLLVSRALDEELFF. CDR3 bases: TGTGCCAGCAGCTTGTTGGTATCGCGGGCCCTGGACGAGGAGCTGTTTTTT. V gene TRBV5-8 combines with J gene TRBJ2-2; maybe TRBD2 (5 bases). Trimming stripped 1 base from V and 10 bases from J, with 23 bases between. The CDR3 is made up of 17 amino acids. Germline V gene data show CDR1 as SGHTS and CDR2 as YDEGEE.

This clone was found a few times. The chain uses TRBV4-1 and TRBJ2-4; TRBD2 aligns across 8 bases. This CDR3 spans 14 amino acids. In germline, CDR1 is MGHRA, CDR2 YSYEKL. Losses at the gene ends were 4 bases for V and 6 bases for J; bases not matched to a gene: 5. The CDR3 DNA follows: TGCGCCAGCAGCCTCGCCGGGGGGGGAAACATTCAGTACTTC. Amino acid sequence: CASSLAGGGNIQYF.